The following is a T cell receptor (beta chain) sequence with its context. J was trimmed by 4 bases and V by 0 bases; bases with no gene match: 6. From germline, CDR1 is SEHNR and CDR2 FQNEAQ (reference sequence). The length of the CDR3 is 16 residues. This sample was taken from a study of T cell changes during pregnancy in multiple sclerosis. This table comes from immunoSEQ multiplex PCR, and its TCRdb copy is limited to in-frame clones, with some not included. The sample shows 40,000 to 45,000 clones, roughly nine tenths of them seen only once. This TCR was sampled from a female donor with multiple sclerosis, enrolled in a pregnancy study. Specimen: CD4+ T cells from peripheral blood mononuclear cells, collected in the first trimester of pregnancy. This chain connects TRBV7-9 to TRBJ2-1; 7 nucleotides match TRBD2. CDR3 nucleotides: TGTGCCAGCAGCTTAGCGGGAGGGTTGAAATACAATGAGCAGTTCTTC. Its protein is CASSLAGGLKYNEQFF.